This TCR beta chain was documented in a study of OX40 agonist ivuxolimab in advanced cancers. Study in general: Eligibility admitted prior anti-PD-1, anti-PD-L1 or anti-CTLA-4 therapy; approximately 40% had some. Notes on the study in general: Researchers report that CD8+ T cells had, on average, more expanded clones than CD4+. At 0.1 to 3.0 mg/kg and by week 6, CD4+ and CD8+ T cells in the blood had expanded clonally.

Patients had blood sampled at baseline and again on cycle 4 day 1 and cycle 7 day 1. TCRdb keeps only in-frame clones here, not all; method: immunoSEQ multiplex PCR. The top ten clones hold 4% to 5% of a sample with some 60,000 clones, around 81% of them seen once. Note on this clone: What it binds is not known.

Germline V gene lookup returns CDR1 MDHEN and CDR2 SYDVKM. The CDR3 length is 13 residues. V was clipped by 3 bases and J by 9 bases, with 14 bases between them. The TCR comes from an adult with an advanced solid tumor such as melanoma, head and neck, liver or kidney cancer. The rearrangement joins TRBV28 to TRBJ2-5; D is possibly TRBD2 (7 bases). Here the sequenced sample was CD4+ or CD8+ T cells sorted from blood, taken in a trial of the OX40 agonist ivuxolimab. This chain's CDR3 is CASSLGGRTAQYF. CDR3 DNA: TGTGCCAGCAGTTTGGGGGGGCGAACGGCCCAGTACTTC.